The rows below give T cell receptor beta chains drawn from one sample of a study of blood T cell repertoires in COVID-19. The method was immunoSEQ multiplex PCR; TCRdb's version includes in-frame clones alone and lacks a portion of them. The table records about 81,000 clones, approximately 80% of them present only once. The specimen was peripheral blood. The source is a human donor in a cohort sampled during active COVID-19. CDR3s include the opening cysteine and the closing phenylalanine or tryptophan. D genes are given only for firm matches. Clone size is shown for a subset of rows, as once, few, many or a class of expanded clone.

J,V,size,D,DNA,CDR3
TRBJ2-3,TRBV5-4,-,-,TGTGCCAGCAGCCTCAGCACAGATACGCAGTATTTT,CASSLSTDTQYF
TRBJ1-2,TRBV7-2,-,-,TGTGCCAGCAGCCCCCAACAGATTTTAACGGATGGCTACACCTTC,CASSPQQILTDGYTF
TRBJ1-6,TRBV2,-,-,TGTGCCAGCAGTGAAAGAATAGGGAGGGATTTGGGTTCACCCCTCCACTTT,CASSERIGRDLGSPLHF
TRBJ2-1,TRBV2,-,-,TGTGCCAGCACTGAAGGTAAAGGGGCTGAGCAGTTCTTC,CASTEGKGAEQFF
TRBJ2-1,TRBV12-5,-,-,TGTGCTAGTGGTTTGTTACCGGGACAAACTTTCTTC,CASGLLPGQTFF
TRBJ1-2,TRBV27,-,-,TGTGCCAGCAGTTTAAGTCTACTGCCGGGGAGGGGTGGCTACACCTTC,CASSLSLLPGRGGYTF
TRBJ2-1,TRBV14,few,TRBD2,TGTGCCAGCAGCCCCCAGCTAGCGGATGAGCAGTTCTTC,CASSPQLADEQFF
TRBJ1-3,TRBV21-1,few,-,TGTGCCAGCAGCAATACCGATGTGAGCTCTGGAAACACCATATATTTT,CASSNTDVSSGNTIYF
TRBJ2-7,TRBV3-1/TRBV3-2,-,TRBD1,TGTGCCAGCAGCCCATTAAACAGGGGGCGCTCATACGAGCAGTACTTC,CASSPLNRGRSYEQYF
TRBJ1-2,TRBV11-2,-,-,TGTGCCAGCAGCTTATCCGGGAGTTATATCTATGGCTACACCTTC,CASSLSGSYIYGYTF
TRBJ2-4,TRBV5-1,once,TRBD2,TGCGCCAGCAGCTTGGTACCGGGACTATGGGACATTCAGTACTTC,CASSLVPGLWDIQYF